Presented here are 9 T cell receptor beta chains from one specimen sequenced in a study of blood T cell repertoires in COVID-19. Sequencing used immunoSEQ multiplex PCR; TCRdb keeps in-frame clones, though not all of them. Of approximately 200,000 clones listed, 70% to 90% are singletons. Material for sequencing was peripheral blood. Receptors originate from a man between 45 and 60 years old who had recovered from COVID-19.

This clone appeared a few times. The gene calls are TRBV3-1 (or the pseudogene TRBV3-2) and TRBJ1-5; TRBD1 is a possible D gene (6 bases). In germline, CDR1 is LGHDT, CDR2 YNNKEL (reference sequence). The CDR3 has 13 residues. The germline V and J ends were trimmed by 0 bases and 6 bases, with 6 bases remaining between them. CDR3 residues: CASSQEGGQPQHF. The DNA for the CDR3 is TGTGCCAGCAGCCAAGAAGGGGGTCAGCCCCAGCATTTT.

The chain recombines TRBV5-4 with TRBJ1-1; D is uncertain. The ends were cut back, 4 bases at V and 2 bases at J, with 15 bases in the middle. Germline loops: CDR1 SGHNT, CDR2 YYREEE (reference sequence). The CDR3 sequence is 15 residues long. The CDR3 DNA follows: TGTGCCAGCAGCCGAGGGTCAGAGTTTAACACTGAAGCTTTCTTT. Its translation is CASSRGSEFNTEAFF.

This sequence joins TRBV12-3 or TRBV12-4 and TRBJ2-7; TRBD2 might be the D (5 bases). The CDR3 is made up of 13 amino acids. The germline V and J ends were trimmed by 5 bases and 7 bases, with 15 bases remaining between them. CDR3 DNA sequence: TGTGCCAGCAGTCAGACTATTTCTGGAGAGCAGTACTTC. Translating gives CASSQTISGEQYF.

This chain links TRBV6-7 with TRBJ2-7; D not certain. TRBV6-7 is placed among ORFs of uncertain function. Trimming stripped 2 bases from V and 0 bases from J, with 8 bases between. This CDR3 is built from 14 residues. The DNA of the CDR3 is TGTGCCAGCAGTTACGTGTCTAGCTCCTACGAGCAGTACTTC. This encodes CASSYVSSSYEQYF.

V usage is TRBV24-1 and J usage is TRBJ2-1; TRBD2 might be the D (6 bases). This CDR3 comprises 15 residues. Trimming took off 2 bases at V and 8 bases at J, with 15 bases between the two ends. The V gene's germline CDR1 is KGHDR and CDR2 SFDVKD. CDR3 nucleotide sequence: TGTGCCACCAGTGATTCCCGACTAGTCGGCTATGAGCAGTTCTTC. Protein product: CATSDSRLVGYEQFF.

V and J are TRBV28 and TRBJ2-7; 9 bases map to TRBD1. The CDR3 covers 15 residues. Germline CDR1 and CDR2: MDHEN and SYDVKM. V lost 7 bases and J lost 4; bases outside the gene matches: 11. CDR3 sequence (DNA): TGTGCCAGCAACTCGGCCGGGACAGGGAAATACGAGCAGTACTTC. It specifies CASNSAGTGKYEQYF. Looking up the rest from reference TRBV28 and TRBJ2-7 gives the full variable domain: DVKVTQSSRYLVKRTGEKVFLECVQDMDHENMFWYRQDPGLGLRLIYFSYDVKMKEKGDIPEGYSVSREKKERFSLILESASTNQTSMYLCASNSAGTGKYEQYFGPGTRLTVT.

The chain links TRBV10-1 to TRBJ2-7, with 7 bases aligning to TRBD2. The germline V gene has CDR1 WNHNN and CDR2 SYGVQD (reference sequence). The CDR3 extends over 16 amino acids. V shed 0 bases, J shed 5 bases, and the junction held 10 bases outside the gene matches. Written as DNA, the CDR3 is TGCGCCAGCAGTGAGTCCTTAGCGGGTTCCTATAACGAGCAGTACTTC. Protein sequence: CASSESLAGSYNEQYF.

The chain employs TRBV7-9 and TRBJ1-5, with D perhaps matching TRBD1 (5 bases). Germline V gene data show CDR1 as SEHNR and CDR2 as FQNEAQ (reference sequence). The V end was cut by 5 bases, the J end by 0 bases, with 17 bases between. The CDR3 spans 17 residues. DNA of the CDR3: TGTGCCAGCAGCCCTTCCACCGGCAGGGTTAGCAATCAGCCCCAGCATTTT. It codes for CASSPSTGRVSNQPQHF.

This clone has a handful of counts. The chain uses TRBV28 and TRBJ1-1, with 12 bases identical to TRBD1. CDR3 length equals 15 residues. J was trimmed by 10 bases and V by 4 bases; bases with no gene match: 10. The germline CDR1 and CDR2 sequences are MDHEN and SYDVKM. CDR3 sequence: CASSYRGTGGRIAFF. The CDR3 DNA sequence: TGTGCCAGCAGTTACCGAGGGACAGGGGGCCGGATAGCTTTCTTT. The variable domain in full, completed from reference TRBV28 and TRBJ1-1, reads DVKVTQSSRYLVKRTGEKVFLECVQDMDHENMFWYRQDPGLGLRLIYFSYDVKMKEKGDIPEGYSVSREKKERFSLILESASTNQTSMYLCASSYRGTGGRIAFFGQGTRLTVV.